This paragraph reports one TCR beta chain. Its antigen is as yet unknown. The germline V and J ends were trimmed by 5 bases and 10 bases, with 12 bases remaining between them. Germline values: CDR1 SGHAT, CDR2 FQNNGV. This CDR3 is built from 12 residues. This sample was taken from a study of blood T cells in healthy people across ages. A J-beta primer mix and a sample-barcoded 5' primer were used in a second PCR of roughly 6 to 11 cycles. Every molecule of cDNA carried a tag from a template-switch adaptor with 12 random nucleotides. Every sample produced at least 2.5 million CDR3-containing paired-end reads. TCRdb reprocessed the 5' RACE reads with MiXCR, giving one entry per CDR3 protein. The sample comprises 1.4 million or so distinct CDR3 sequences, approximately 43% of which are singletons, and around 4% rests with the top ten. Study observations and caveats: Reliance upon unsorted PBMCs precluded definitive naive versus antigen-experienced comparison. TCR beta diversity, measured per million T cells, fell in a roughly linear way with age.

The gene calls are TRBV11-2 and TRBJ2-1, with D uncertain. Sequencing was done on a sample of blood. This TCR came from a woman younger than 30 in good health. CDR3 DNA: TGTGCCAGCAGCCGACCGGTAAACGAGCAGTTCTTC. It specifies CASSRPVNEQFF.